The 19 T cell receptor beta chains below all came from one sample that was sequenced in a study of post-analysis software for immune sequencing data. Prepared TCR beta cDNA libraries contained unique molecular identifiers. TCRdb recomputed calls from the PCR reads with MiXCR, one row per CDR3 protein. The sample has about 200,000 distinct CDR3 sequences, about 30% seen once. These receptors' antigens are unknown. General observations from the study: Patients showed TRBV5-6, TRBV5-1 and TRBV20-1 among 4 or 5 TRBV segments more frequent than in controls.

Sequenced: blood. All receptors derive from a girl aged 2-17 years with multiple sclerosis.

As to this clonotype: One end of the junction fails to match germline, which may point to a read error. The chain recombines TRBV12-3 or TRBV12-4 with TRBJ2-3; a possible D gene is TRBD2 (6 bases). The CDR3 consists of 16 residues. Written as DNA, the CDR3 is TGTGCCAACAGTTTACGGACTAACCCGGGCACAGATACGCAGTATTTC. Its protein product is CANSLRTNPGTDTQYF.

The chain couples TRBV4-2 to TRBJ2-2; D may be TRBD1 or TRBD2 (6 bases each). Between the trimmed V and J ends, which lost 4 bases and 3 bases, there was a span of 12 bases. This CDR3 spans 15 amino acids. Germline V gene sequence: CDR1 LGHNA, CDR2 YNFKEQ. The CDR3 reads CASSPGAADTGELFF. The CDR3 region has the DNA TGTGCCAGCAGCCCGGGGGCAGCGGACACCGGGGAGCTGTTTTTT.

Only a few counts were recorded for this clonotype. A much larger clone is a single base away; this may be a read error. The chain carries TRBV29-1 and TRBJ2-1, with D unclear. The CDR3 totals 12 residues. Looked up from germline, CDR1 is SQVTM and CDR2 is ANQGSEA. The V and J ends lost 3 bases and 13 bases respectively, with 16 bases between them. The CDR3 DNA reads TGCAGCGTTGAGGTGGGATCGGAGACCCAGTTCTTC. Translation: CSVEVGSETQFF.

A note on this clonotype: This could be a read error, since a much larger clone is one nucleotide away. The chain links TRBV20-1 to TRBJ2-1; 8 bases agree with TRBD2. The CDR3 spans 16 residues. The V segment lost 0 bases and the J segment 8 bases; nucleotides outside the gene matches: 12. The germline gives CDR1 DFQATT, CDR2 SNEGSKA (reference sequence). In nucleotides, the CDR3 is TGCAGTGCTAGAGATGCGGCTAGCGGGTTTGGGGATGAGCAGTTCTTC. Amino acid sequence: CSARDAASGFGDEQFF.

This clonotype was observed once. The CDR3 sequence is CASSALRGSGYEQYF. The CDR3, as DNA: TGTGCCAGCAGTGCGTTGAGGGGATCAGGCTACGAGCAGTACTTC. V is TRBV25-1 and J is TRBJ2-7; tentatively, D is TRBD1 or TRBD2 (5 bases each). The CDR3 is made up of 15 amino acids. The V end lost 4 bases, the J end lost 3 bases, and 16 bases lay between the germline ends. Per the germline V gene, CDR1 is MGHDK and CDR2 is SYGVNS.

Many counts were recorded for this clonotype. This chain uses TRBV7-6 with TRBJ2-1; D perhaps matches TRBD2 (6 bases). The CDR3 sequence is 15 residues long. Trimming removed 1 base at V and 0 bases at J, with 7 bases between. The germline V gene encodes CDR1 SGHVS and CDR2 FNYEAQ. The CDR3 region is CASSLVLASYNEQFF. In nucleotides, the CDR3 is TGTGCCAGCAGCTTAGTACTAGCCTCCTACAATGAGCAGTTCTTC.

This chain connects TRBV20-1 to TRBJ2-3, with D hard to call. The ends were cut back, 1 base at V and 2 bases at J, with 10 bases in the middle. This CDR3 has 14 amino acids. CDR1 DFQATT and CDR2 SNEGSKA come from the germline V gene (reference sequence). The CDR3 reads CSARARAYTDTQYF. CDR3 sequence (DNA): TGCAGTGCTAGAGCGAGAGCTTACACAGATACGCAGTATTTT.

The V and J genes are TRBV20-1 and TRBJ2-5, with unresolved D. TRBJ2-7 explains the end of the DNA better; the J call may be wrong. Germline CDR1 reads DFQATT; CDR2 reads SNEGSKA (reference sequence). This CDR3 has 14 residues. CDR3 loop: CSARDHKGTYEQYF. For the CDR3, the DNA is TGCAGTGCTAGAGATCATAAAGGGACCTACGAGCAGTACTTC.

This clonotype showed up many times. This chain links TRBV20-1 with TRBJ2-5; D is undetermined. Germline V lookup: CDR1 DFQATT, CDR2 SNEGSKA (reference sequence). The CDR3 consists of 12 residues. The V and J ends lost 2 bases and 5 bases respectively, with 9 bases between them. In DNA form, the CDR3 reads TGCAGTGCTAGACCCCCCCGGGAGACCCAGTACTTC. This sequence encodes CSARPPRETQYF.

Notes on this clonotype: A much larger clone lies one base from this, so it may be a read error. V is TRBV12-3 or TRBV12-4 and J is TRBJ2-1; D possibly matches TRBD1 or TRBD2 (5 bases each). The CDR3 sequence is 14 residues long. Trimming cost V 7 bases and J 2 bases, with 12 bases left between them. The CDR3 coding sequence is TGTGCCAGCATTGAGGTGGGGGCCTACAATGAGCAGTTCTTC. Encoded protein: CASIEVGAYNEQFF.

This chain uses TRBV20-1 with TRBJ2-5; 12 positions match TRBD1. CDR1 DFQATT and CDR2 SNEGSKA come from the germline V gene (reference sequence). This CDR3 comprises 16 residues. The V and J ends lost 3 bases and 4 bases, in that order; junction bases with no gene match: 9. DNA of the CDR3: TGCAGTGCTAGTCCCTTCGGGGACAGGGGGCGAGAGACCCAGTACTTC. It encodes CSASPFGDRGRETQYF.

This clonotype was observed a few times. V is TRBV5-1 and J is TRBJ2-1, with D uncertain. V was clipped by 1 base and J by 0 bases, with 14 bases between them. This CDR3 has 17 residues. Looked up from germline, CDR1 is SGHRS and CDR2 is YFSETQ. The CDR3, as DNA: TGCGCCAGCAGCTTGCCGCAGCCCTTAAGCTCCTACAATGAGCAGTTCTTC. This codes for CASSLPQPLSSYNEQFF.

Details on this clonotype: A much larger clone differs from this one at a single base, so this may be a read error. V is TRBV7-2 and J is TRBJ2-1; TRBD1 is a possible D gene (6 bases). In germline, CDR1 is SGHTA, CDR2 FQGNSA. Trimming cost V 7 bases and J 12 bases, with 22 bases left between them. CDR3 length: 14 residues. This chain's CDR3 is CASNPTGQTGGQFF. As DNA, the CDR3 is TGTGCCAGCAACCCAACAGGGCAGACGGGTGGGCAGTTCTTC.

Points on this clonotype: A read error is possible here, since a much larger clone lies one base away. The chain joins TRBV12-3 or TRBV12-4 to TRBJ2-1; perhaps TRBD2 as D (5 bases). This CDR3 contains 15 residues. The CDR3 reads CASRTASRGSNERFF. The CDR3 region has the DNA TGTGCCAGCAGGACCGCTAGTCGGGGTAGCAATGAGCGGTTCTTC.

This clonotype has a count of ten or more. The V and J genes are TRBV29-1 and TRBJ1-2, with 10 bases identical to TRBD1. The germline V gene has CDR1 SQVTM and CDR2 ANQGSEA. Germline trimming cut 7 bases from V and 3 bases from J; bases unmatched to any gene: 11. The CDR3 covers 15 residues. CDR3 protein: CSAAGTGALDYGYTF. CDR3 coding DNA: TGCAGCGCCGCCGGGACAGGGGCGTTGGACTATGGCTACACCTTC. Together with reference TRBV29-1 and TRBJ1-2, the CDR3 gives the full variable domain: SAVISQKPSRDICQRGTSLTIQCQVDSQVTMMFWYRQQPGQSLTLIATANQGSEATYESGFVIDKFPISRPNLTFSTLTVSNMSPEDSSIYLCSAAGTGALDYGYTFGSGTRLTVV.

This clonotype was observed at least ten times. This chain connects TRBV5-1 to TRBJ2-5; possibly TRBD1 or TRBD2 for D (5 bases each). Trimming took 3 bases from V and 2 from J, leaving 8 bases between them. Germline V CDR1 and CDR2: SGHRS, YFSETQ. The CDR3 consists of 13 residues. This CDR3 is CASSWDEQETQYF. The CDR3 coding sequence is TGCGCCAGCAGCTGGGACGAGCAAGAGACCCAGTACTTC.

This clonotype was counted at least ten times. The J gene is TRBJ2-1, the V gene TRBV29-1, with 7 positions matching TRBD1. This CDR3 is 13 amino acids long. The germline CDR1 and CDR2 sequences are SQVTM and ANQGSEA. The V gene end was trimmed by 6 bases and the J gene end by 4 bases; junction bases not matched to a gene: 6. DNA for the CDR3: TGCAGCGTAGCCGGGACAGATTACAATGAGCAGTTCTTC. Protein product: CSVAGTDYNEQFF.

The chain is built from TRBV3-1 and TRBJ2-1; 9 bases align to TRBD2. The CDR3 runs to 14 residues. V was pared by 4 bases and J by 7 bases, with 5 bases of the junction left unmatched. From germline, CDR1 is LGHDT and CDR2 YNNKEL (reference sequence). The CDR3 region has the DNA TGTGCCAGCAGCCGGCGGGGGGGCGGAAATGAGCAGTTCTTC. It translates to CASSRRGGGNEQFF.

The chain has TRBV5-5 and TRBJ1-5; D gene uncertain. Germline assignment: CDR1 SGHKS and CDR2 YYEKEE (reference sequence). This CDR3 is 15 amino acids long. V was shortened by 0 bases and J by 0 bases, with 7 bases between the two germline ends. CDR3 coding DNA: TGTGCCAGCAGCTTGGTCCATAATAGCAATCAGCCCCAGCATTTT. It is translated as CASSLVHNSNQPQHF.